Following are 27 T cell receptor beta chains from one sample sequenced in a study of Tregs in tolerant kidney transplant recipients. Using immunoSEQ multiplex PCR, the repertoire was profiled, and TCRdb retains in-frame clones only, with some absent. The sample yields 90,000 to 150,000 clones, roughly nine tenths seen once. Sequenced material: CD4+ T cells from blood. Receptors originate from a human donor in good health.

The count of this clone is one. V gene TRBV18 combines with J gene TRBJ2-2, with D unclear. The CDR3 has 16 amino acids. Trimming shortened V by 1 base and J by 3 bases, and 12 bases separated the two germline ends. CDR1 is KGHSH and CDR2 is LQKENI in the germline V gene. Here the CDR3 reads CASSPRASRDTGELFF. In DNA, the CDR3 is TGTGCCAGCTCACCACGGGCCTCCCGGGACACCGGGGAGCTGTTTTTT.

The chain uses TRBV10-3 and TRBJ2-3; 12 nucleotides line up with TRBD2. Losses at the gene ends were 11 bases for V and 3 bases for J; bases not matched to a gene: 9. The CDR3 consists of 15 residues. The germline V gene encodes CDR1 ENHRY and CDR2 SYGVKD. The chain's CDR3 is CARSPSGGATDTQYF. The DNA of the CDR3 is TGTGCCCGATCCCCTAGCGGGGGGGCAACAGATACGCAGTATTTT.

The chain recombines TRBV20-1 with TRBJ2-1, with D tentatively TRBD1 (5 bases). Germline lookup yields CDR1 DFQATT and CDR2 SNEGSKA (reference sequence). The CDR3 consists of 11 residues. The V end was cut by 5 bases, the J end by 9 bases, with 11 bases between. Here the CDR3 DNA reads TGCAGTGCTGACAGTTCGGTTGAGCAGTTCTTC. Protein product: CSADSSVEQFF.

The chain uses TRBV5-4 and TRBJ2-5; 7 bases are a match to TRBD2. V shed 2 bases, J shed 5 bases, and the junction held 6 bases outside the gene matches. This CDR3 spans 14 amino acids. Germline-derived CDR1 and CDR2 are SGHNT and YYREEE (reference sequence). The CDR3 reads CASSFRGVEETQYF. CDR3 coding DNA: TGTGCCAGCAGCTTCCGGGGGGTGGAGGAGACCCAGTACTTC.

The chain joins TRBV7-9 to TRBJ1-4; no definite D call. The germline V and J ends were trimmed by 2 bases and 8 bases, with 18 bases remaining between them. Germline CDR1 and CDR2: SEHNR and FQNEAQ (reference sequence). The CDR3 runs 16 residues. CDR3 sequence reads: CASSLQQINSGEKLFF. The CDR3 nucleotides read TGTGCCAGCAGCTTACAACAGATCAACAGTGGGGAAAAACTGTTTTTT.

This rearrangement joins TRBV11-2 to TRBJ2-5; D ambiguous. Per germline, CDR1 SGHAT and CDR2 FQNNGV. The CDR3 has 14 residues. Trimming took 1 base from V and 4 from J, leaving 10 bases between them. CDR3 nucleotide sequence: TGTGCCAGCAGCTTAGTTGGGTCCTCAGAGACCCAGTACTTC. Protein sequence: CASSLVGSSETQYF. Looking up the rest from reference TRBV11-2 and TRBJ2-5 gives the full variable domain: EAGVAQSPRYKIIEKRQSVAFWCNPISGHATLYWYQQILGQGPKLLIQFQNNGVVDDSQLPKDRFSAERLKGVDSTLKIQPAKLEDSAVYLCASSLVGSSETQYFGPGTRLLVL.

The chain combines TRBV16 with TRBJ2-1; 9 nucleotides match TRBD1. V lost 4 bases, J lost 5 bases, and 0 bases stayed unmatched. The CDR3 has 13 residues. Germline V lookup: CDR1 KGHSY, CDR2 FQNENV. The DNA of the CDR3 is TGTGCCAGCAGCCGACAGGGGGACAATGAGCAGTTCTTC. Translated, it gives CASSRQGDNEQFF.

V gene TRBV4-2 combines with J gene TRBJ2-3; D gene unclear. The V end was cut by 0 bases, the J end by 4 bases, with 11 bases between. Germline values: CDR1 LGHNA, CDR2 YNFKEQ. The CDR3 has 15 residues. CDR3 nucleotide sequence: TGTGCCAGCAGCCAAGATCGGCAGCGACCAGATACGCAGTATTTT. Residues: CASSQDRQRPDTQYF.

The rearrangement joins TRBV9 to TRBJ2-2, with 10 bases fitting TRBD2. Per germline, CDR1 SGDLS and CDR2 YYNGEE. Germline trimming cut 4 bases from V and 6 bases from J; bases unmatched to any gene: 6. The CDR3 covers 15 residues. This CDR3 reads CASSPGTSAAGELFF. CDR3 coding DNA: TGTGCCAGCAGCCCCGGGACTAGCGCGGCCGGGGAGCTGTTTTTT.

This chain uses TRBV18 with TRBJ2-3; 9 bases map to TRBD2. This CDR3 is 17 amino acids long. The trim removed 2 bases at V and 0 bases at J, leaving 6 bases unmatched. Germline V gene lookup returns CDR1 KGHSH and CDR2 LQKENI. This chain's CDR3 is CASSPVSGRTSTDTQYF. The DNA for the CDR3 is TGTGCCAGCTCACCAGTAAGCGGGAGGACTAGCACAGATACGCAGTATTTT. The whole variable domain, filled in from reference TRBV18 and TRBJ2-3, reads NAGVMQNPRHLVRRRGQEARLRCSPMKGHSHVYWYRQLPEEGLKFMVYLQKENIIDESGMPKERFSAEFPKEGPSILRIQQVVRGDSAAYFCASSPVSGRTSTDTQYFGPGTRLTVL.

This chain uses TRBV5-4 with TRBJ2-3, with D tentatively TRBD2 (5 bases). The V and J ends lost 4 bases and 0 bases respectively, with 9 bases between them. The CDR3 runs 14 residues. Per the germline V gene, CDR1 is SGHNT and CDR2 is YYREEE (reference sequence). CDR3 protein: CASSLRTSTDTQYF. In nucleotides, the CDR3 is TGTGCCAGCAGCCTTCGGACTAGCACAGATACGCAGTATTTT.

Here the CDR3 reads CASSFGGWGEQYF. The CDR3 bases are TGTGCCAGCAGCTTCGGAGGATGGGGCGAGCAGTACTTC. The chain carries TRBV7-3 and TRBJ2-5, with D maybe TRBD2 (5 bases). The DNA end is a closer match to TRBJ2-7, so the J assignment may be wrong. CDR1 and CDR2 from the germline V gene are SGHTA and FQGTGA. This CDR3 spans 13 amino acids.

The chain uses TRBV6-6 and TRBJ2-7; D tentatively fits TRBD1 or TRBD2 (5 bases each). V lost 11 bases and J 2 bases, leaving 19 bases between the germline ends. This CDR3 is built from 14 residues. CDR1 and CDR2 (germline): MNHNY, SVGAGI (reference sequence). CDR3 loop: CAGPPARGPYEQYF. The CDR3 DNA is TGTGCCGGACCCCCGGCTCGGGGACCCTACGAGCAGTACTTC.

V usage is TRBV4-2 and J usage is TRBJ2-5; 12 bases line up with TRBD1. The germline gives CDR1 LGHNA, CDR2 YNFKEQ. The CDR3 spans 16 residues. V lost 3 bases, J lost 5 bases, and 7 bases stayed unmatched. CDR3 nucleotide sequence: TGTGCCAGCAGCCAGGGGGGACAGGGGGCCGGGGAGACCCAGTACTTC. Protein sequence: CASSQGGQGAGETQYF.

The chain links TRBV7-3 to TRBJ2-2; 7 bases match TRBD1. CDR3 length: 15 amino acids. Germline CDR1 SGHTA, CDR2 FQGTGA. Germline trimming cut 1 base from V and 4 bases from J; bases unmatched to any gene: 3. CDR3 bases: TGTGCCAGCAGCTTAAGACAGGGTGGCACCGGGGAGCTGTTTTTT. Amino acid sequence: CASSLRQGGTGELFF.

V is TRBV30 and J is TRBJ1-3; no clear D gene. CDR3 length: 14 amino acids. Germline V gene lookup returns CDR1 GTSNPN and CDR2 SVGIG (reference sequence). Trimming took 3 bases from V and 2 from J, leaving 11 bases between them. This chain's CDR3 is CAWRVPEAGNTIYF. The CDR3 nucleotides are TGTGCCTGGAGGGTACCCGAGGCTGGAAACACCATATATTTT.

The rearrangement uses TRBV6-6 and TRBJ2-3; perhaps TRBD1 as D (6 bases). Germline assignment: CDR1 MNHNY and CDR2 SVGAGI (reference sequence). The V and J ends lost 7 bases and 8 bases respectively, with 10 bases between them. The CDR3 loop spans 11 amino acids. The DNA for the CDR3 is TGTGCCAGCATCTCACAGGGTACGCAGTATTTT. Translating gives CASISQGTQYF.

The chain recombines TRBV5-4 with TRBJ1-1, with 7 bases matching TRBD1. Looked up from germline, CDR1 is SGHNT and CDR2 is YYREEE (reference sequence). J was trimmed by 4 bases and V by 4 bases; bases with no gene match: 10. This CDR3 has 15 residues. CDR3 DNA: TGTGCCAGCAGCCCACCATTCTCAGGGGGCACTGAAGCTTTCTTT. It specifies CASSPPFSGGTEAFF. The complete variable domain, with remaining parts taken from reference TRBV5-4 and TRBJ1-1, reads ETGVTQSPTHLIKTRGQQVTLRCSSQSGHNTVSWYQQALGQGPQFIFQYYREEENGRGNFPPRFSGLQFPNYSSELNVNALELDDSALYLCASSPPFSGGTEAFFGQGTRLTVV.

This chain connects TRBV6-4 to TRBJ1-1; TRBD1 is a possible D gene (5 bases). The V end lost 8 bases, the J end lost 5 bases, and 15 bases lay between the germline ends. The CDR3 loop spans 13 amino acids. Per the germline V gene, CDR1 is MRHNA and CDR2 is SNTAGT. CDR3 region: CASPSMGGTEAFF. In DNA form, the CDR3 reads TGTGCCAGCCCCTCCATGGGGGGAACTGAAGCTTTCTTT.

The chain employs TRBV6-5 and TRBJ1-3; possibly TRBD1 for D (6 bases). The CDR3 totals 14 residues. From germline, CDR1 is MNHEY and CDR2 SVGAGI. The ends were cut back, 2 bases at V and 4 bases at J, with 9 bases in the middle. This CDR3 is CASSYEGGGNTIYF. The DNA of the CDR3 is TGTGCCAGCAGTTACGAAGGGGGGGGAAACACCATATATTTT.

V usage is TRBV7-9 and J usage is TRBJ2-1, with D possibly matching TRBD1 (6 bases). V was pared by 1 base and J by 1 base, with 11 bases between. This CDR3 has 16 residues. Germline CDR1 and CDR2: SEHNR and FQNEAQ (reference sequence). The CDR3 here is CASSLGTEISYNEQFF. The DNA for the CDR3 is TGTGCCAGCAGCTTAGGGACAGAAATATCCTACAATGAGCAGTTCTTC.

This chain joins TRBV19 and TRBJ2-1, with D unclear. The CDR3 has 13 residues. Germline CDR1 LNHDA, CDR2 SQIVND (reference sequence). The V and J ends lost 8 bases and 9 bases respectively, with 17 bases between them. In nucleotides, the CDR3 is TGTGCCAGTGTGGACGTTTTCGGTGGTGAGCAGTTCTTC. Its translation: CASVDVFGGEQFF.

V gene TRBV6-5 combines with J gene TRBJ2-7, with D possibly TRBD2 on 6 matching bases. Trimming cost V 5 bases and J 2 bases, with 10 bases left between them. The CDR3 spans 13 residues. From germline, CDR1 is MNHEY and CDR2 SVGAGI. This CDR3 is CASSRDLTYEQYF. CDR3 nucleotide sequence: TGTGCCAGCAGTCGGGACTTGACCTACGAGCAGTACTTC.

The genes are TRBV7-3 and TRBJ1-2; 9 bases line up with TRBD1. The CDR3 covers 13 residues. Trimming removed 1 base from V and 8 bases from J; junction bases left unmatched: 2. CDR1 and CDR2 from the germline V gene are SGHTA and FQGTGA. DNA for the CDR3: TGTGCCAGCAGCTTAAGGACAGGGGAAGGCTACACCTTC. Encoded protein: CASSLRTGEGYTF.

V and J are TRBV5-4 and TRBJ2-5; 8 positions match TRBD1. The CDR3 runs 16 residues. Germline V CDR1 and CDR2: SGHNT, YYREEE (reference sequence). V was pared by 3 bases and J by 7 bases, with 14 bases of the junction left unmatched. The DNA of the CDR3 is TGTGCCAGCAGCTCGGGACAGGTGGCAACTCTGGGGACCCAGTACTTC. Translated, it gives CASSSGQVATLGTQYF. The variable domain in full, completed from reference TRBV5-4 and TRBJ2-5, reads ETGVTQSPTHLIKTRGQQVTLRCSSQSGHNTVSWYQQALGQGPQFIFQYYREEENGRGNFPPRFSGLQFPNYSSELNVNALELDDSALYLCASSSGQVATLGTQYFGPGTRLLVL.

CDR3: CASSKGGRGRRGPSVEQYF. Here the CDR3 DNA reads TGTGCCAGCAGCAAAGGTGGCAGGGGGCGCAGAGGCCCCTCGGTCGAGCAGTACTTC. This sequence joins TRBV21-1 and TRBJ2-7; TRBD1, the table's D call, lacks a check against the DNA. TRBV21-1 is an annotated pseudogene. CDR3 size: 19 residues.

The chain carries TRBV19 and TRBJ1-5; D is possibly TRBD1 (5 bases). The germline gives CDR1 LNHDA, CDR2 SQIVND (reference sequence). CDR3 size: 16 residues. Trimming took off 6 bases at V and 0 bases at J, with 15 bases between the two ends. This CDR3 reads CASRSLTAGSNQPQHF. CDR3 nucleotides: TGTGCCAGTAGATCCTTGACAGCGGGTAGCAATCAGCCCCAGCATTTT.